These 20 T cell receptor beta chains share one sample of origin, sequenced in a study of cytomegalovirus exposure and HLA in healthy donors. The PCR was carried out with 60 Vbeta primers and 13 Jbeta primers. Profiled with immunoSEQ multiplex PCR; TCRdb holds only in-frame clones, not every one. The profile shows about 120,000 clones, more than 75% of them singletons. The sequencing input was PBMCs. These receptors came from a man younger than 35 in good health and CMV-seronegative.

The rearrangement uses TRBV9 and TRBJ1-1; 9 nucleotides match TRBD1. Germline V CDR1 and CDR2: SGDLS, YYNGEE. The trim removed 3 bases at V and 6 bases at J, leaving 6 bases unmatched. The CDR3 runs to 14 residues. CDR3 in amino acids: CASSARTGEAEAFF. The DNA for the CDR3 is TGTGCCAGCAGCGCCCGGACAGGGGAGGCTGAAGCTTTCTTT. Based on the CDR3 plus reference TRBV9 and TRBJ1-1, the full variable domain is DSGVTQTPKHLITATGQRVTLRCSPRSGDLSVYWYQQSLDQGLQFLIQYYNGEERAKGNILERFSAQQFPDLHSELNLSSLELGDSALYFCASSARTGEAEAFFGQGTRLTVV.

The gene calls are TRBV6-5 and TRBJ1-1; D perhaps matches TRBD1 (5 bases). CDR1 MNHEY and CDR2 SVGAGI come from the germline V gene. This CDR3 region has 14 residues. Trimming took off 4 bases at V and 5 bases at J, with 14 bases between the two ends. Here the CDR3 reads CASSSADTFTEAFF. CDR3 sequence (DNA): TGTGCCAGCAGTTCCGCGGACACTTTTACTGAAGCTTTCTTT.

The chain is built from TRBV6-1 and TRBJ1-5, with 7 bases matching TRBD1. Germline V gene data show CDR1 as MNHNS and CDR2 as SASEGT. Losses at the gene ends were 8 bases for V and 9 bases for J; bases not matched to a gene: 10. The CDR3 extends over 13 amino acids. This CDR3 reads CASATGQRTPQHF. In DNA, the CDR3 is TGTGCCAGCGCAACGGGACAGCGCACGCCCCAGCATTTT.

The chain recombines TRBV5-5 with TRBJ1-2, with a weak D call TRBD1 (6 bases). The germline V and J ends were trimmed by 0 bases and 5 bases, with 11 bases remaining between them. The CDR3 loop spans 14 amino acids. Germline loops: CDR1 SGHKS, CDR2 YYEKEE (reference sequence). CDR3 loop: CASSLGGQAYGYTF. For the CDR3, the DNA is TGTGCCAGCAGCTTGGGGGGACAAGCATATGGCTACACCTTC.

The chain combines TRBV10-3 with TRBJ1-5; TRBD1 agrees at 9 bases. V lost 0 bases, J lost 13 bases, and 4 bases stayed unmatched. There are 13 residues in the CDR3. Germline CDR1 and CDR2: ENHRY and SYGVKD. The CDR3 DNA sequence: TGTGCCATCAGTGAGTCGGCAGGACAGGGGCAGCATTTT. Translation: CAISESAGQGQHF.

The genes are TRBV18 and TRBJ2-1, with a tentative D call TRBD2 (5 bases). Trimming cost V 3 bases and J 10 bases, with 19 bases left between them. The CDR3 covers 15 residues. Per germline, CDR1 KGHSH and CDR2 LQKENI. The CDR3 coding sequence is TGTGCCAGCTCACCGGCGTTGGGAGCCTCGGGGGAGCAGTTCTTC. This sequence encodes CASSPALGASGEQFF.

This clone was seen just once. V usage is TRBV27 and J usage is TRBJ1-1, with D possibly matching TRBD1 (5 bases). The ends were cut back, 3 bases at V and 6 bases at J, with 17 bases in the middle. Germline CDR1 is MNHEY and CDR2 is SMNVEV (reference sequence). CDR3 length: 15 residues. The CDR3 here is CASSFLGRRDSEAFF. The CDR3 DNA reads as TGTGCCAGCAGTTTTCTGGGGCGAAGAGATTCTGAAGCTTTCTTT.

This clone was seen a few times. The CDR3 region is CASSLFGGGVQETQYF. DNA for the CDR3: TGTGCCAGCAGCTTATTCGGCGGGGGGGTACAAGAGACCCAGTACTTC. The rearrangement joins TRBV7-3 to TRBJ2-5, with 9 bases lining up with TRBD2. The germline CDR1 and CDR2 sequences are SGHTA and FQGTGA. The J segment lost 2 bases and the V segment lost 2 bases, leaving 6 bases of the junction unmatched. This CDR3 has 16 residues.

In DNA form, the CDR3 reads TGTGCCAGCAGCTTTCTAGAGGTTGTCTACTATGGCTACACCTTC. Its protein product is CASSFLEVVYYGYTF. This rearrangement joins TRBV7-9 to TRBJ1-2; D is ambiguous. The CDR3 is made up of 15 amino acids. Germline V gene lookup returns CDR1 SEHNR and CDR2 FQNEAQ (reference sequence). The V and J ends lost 3 bases and 3 bases respectively, with 14 bases between them.

The chain combines TRBV6-6 with TRBJ1-2; TRBD1 might be the D (5 bases). Germline assignment: CDR1 MNHNY and CDR2 SVGAGI (reference sequence). This CDR3 contains 14 residues. Trimming shortened V by 7 bases and J by 5 bases, and 17 bases separated the two germline ends. The CDR3 sequence is CASTLSRDWYGYTF. CDR3 nucleotide sequence: TGTGCCAGCACTCTATCCCGGGACTGGTATGGCTACACCTTC.

This sequence joins TRBV7-3 and TRBJ1-1; D perhaps matches TRBD1 (5 bases). Trimming shortened V by 2 bases and J by 4 bases, and 8 bases separated the two germline ends. There are 13 residues in the CDR3. Looked up from germline, CDR1 is SGHTA and CDR2 is FQGTGA. For the CDR3, the DNA is TGTGCCAGCAGCTTATCGGGGGGCACTGAAGCTTTCTTT. Protein sequence: CASSLSGGTEAFF.

The chain links TRBV6-4 to TRBJ2-7, with D possibly matching TRBD1 (6 bases). CDR3 length: 13 residues. Germline loops: CDR1 MRHNA, CDR2 SNTAGT. The V and J ends lost 5 bases and 7 bases respectively, with 15 bases between them. The DNA of the CDR3 is TGTGCCAGCAGTCGAGGCAGGGGATGGGAGCAGTACTTC. Translation: CASSRGRGWEQYF.

V gene TRBV11-1 combines with J gene TRBJ1-1; D ambiguous. Trimming stripped 5 bases from V and 4 bases from J, with 8 bases between. Germline CDR1 SGHAT, CDR2 FQDESV (reference sequence). The CDR3 is 12 residues long. The CDR3 DNA follows: TGTGCCAGCAGCCCTAGCCCCACTGAAGCTTTCTTT. It is translated as CASSPSPTEAFF.

This rearrangement joins TRBV15 to TRBJ2-7; D not resolved. Trimming took off 2 bases at V and 6 bases at J, with 8 bases between the two ends. The germline V gene has CDR1 LNHNV and CDR2 YYDKDF (reference sequence). The CDR3 length is 12 residues. DNA of the CDR3: TGTGCCACCAGCAGAAACGGTGGCGAGCAGTACTTC. It yields the protein CATSRNGGEQYF.

The chain joins TRBV27 to TRBJ1-1; a possible D gene is TRBD1 (5 bases). The CDR3 covers 13 residues. V lost 3 bases and J lost 5, with 10 bases in between. Germline-derived CDR1 and CDR2 are MNHEY and SMNVEV (reference sequence). The DNA for the CDR3 is TGTGCCAGCAGTTTGGCAGGGTTGACTGAAGCTTTCTTT. This codes for CASSLAGLTEAFF.

This chain connects TRBV2 to TRBJ1-1; possible D gene TRBD1, 6 bases. The length of the CDR3 is 13 residues. V was pared by 3 bases and J by 11 bases, with 16 bases between. Germline loops: CDR1 SNHLY, CDR2 FYNNEI. The CDR3 nucleotides are TGTGCCAGCAGTGACGGGGGGCCCAGAGAGGCTTTCTTT. Translation: CASSDGGPREAFF.

This clone turned up a few times. Sequence at one end of the junction differs from germline and may be a read error. The CDR3, as DNA: TGTTCCAGCAGCTTAGGTCAGGGGTTCTATAATTCACCCCTCCACTTT. Translation gives CSSSLGQGFYNSPLHF. The rearrangement uses TRBV7-9 and TRBJ1-6, with a possible D match to TRBD1 (6 bases). Germline loops: CDR1 SEHNR, CDR2 FQNEAQ (reference sequence). The CDR3 contains 16 residues.

The chain carries TRBV18 and TRBJ1-2; 10 bases agree with TRBD1. This CDR3 contains 15 residues. After removal of 2 bases from V and 6 bases from J, the junction contained 6 bases not matched to a gene. CDR1 KGHSH and CDR2 LQKENI come from the germline V gene. The CDR3 DNA is TGTGCCAGCTCACCAACCGGGACAGGGGATCATGGCTACACCTTC. It translates to CASSPTGTGDHGYTF. Full variable domain (outside the CDR3, taken from reference TRBV18 and TRBJ1-2): NAGVMQNPRHLVRRRGQEARLRCSPMKGHSHVYWYRQLPEEGLKFMVYLQKENIIDESGMPKERFSAEFPKEGPSILRIQQVVRGDSAAYFCASSPTGTGDHGYTFGSGTRLTVV.

The V call is TRBV10-2, the J call TRBJ1-5; weak D call: TRBD1 (6 bases). V lost 6 bases and J lost 0, with 9 bases in between. The CDR3 extends over 14 amino acids. The germline CDR1 and CDR2 sequences are WSHSY and SAAADI. DNA of the CDR3: TGCGCCAGCAGAGCACAGGGTAGCAATCAGCCCCAGCATTTT. Residues: CASRAQGSNQPQHF.

The rearrangement links TRBV2 to TRBJ1-2; the D gene is possibly TRBD1 (5 bases). The CDR3 length is 15 residues. The V gene lost 6 bases and the J gene lost 2 bases, with 16 bases spanning the gap. CDR1 and CDR2 from the germline V gene are SNHLY and FYNNEI. CDR3: CASSPSVGANYGYTF. The CDR3 DNA reads TGTGCCAGCAGCCCAAGCGTTGGGGCCAACTATGGCTACACCTTC.